A selection of T cell receptor beta chains follows, all from one sample in a study of response to subunit inactivated influenza vaccine. TCRdb fed the RT-PCR reads into MiXCR, producing one record per CDR3 protein. This table holds under 750,000 distinct CDR3 sequences, 12% found once. The sample in question was PBMCs from blood, obtained on the day of vaccination. The receptor source for this set is a man between 50 and 59 years old who received an inactivated influenza vaccine. The CDR3 runs from the conserved cysteine through the conserved F or W. Each record gives: J gene, D gene, V gene, clone size, CDR3 protein. The D gene is left open where the match is weak. Rows may omit the clone size; those that give it use once, few, many or a size class.

>TRBJ2-3|TRBD1|TRBV5-1|NA
CASSPADRAADTQYF
>TRBJ2-1|NA|TRBV11-2|NA
CASSLVSRAGEQFF
>TRBJ1-2|NA|TRBV5-5|NA
CASSLAPAAYGYTF
>TRBJ1-3|NA|TRBV4-1|NA
CASSRQGQRFSGNTIYF
>TRBJ2-5|TRBD1|TRBV7-9|NA
CASSQGQAHQETQYF
>TRBJ2-1|NA|TRBV7-2|many
CASSLGTSPFVNEQFF
>TRBJ2-3|NA|TRBV15|few
CATSRTGQEDTQYF
>TRBJ2-1|TRBD2|TRBV28|few
CASTVLAGGRDNEQFF
>TRBJ2-7|NA|TRBV11-2|NA
CASSFKREQYF
>TRBJ2-3|NA|TRBV5-1|NA
CASSSDSFGGDTQYF
>TRBJ2-7|TRBD2|TRBV10-3|NA
CAISDPVAGTSGGSSYEQYF
>TRBJ2-1|NA|TRBV7-7|NA
CASSPSWTAIFDEQFF
>TRBJ1-5|NA|TRBV4-2|NA
CASSPGNPRSDQPQHF
>TRBJ2-7|TRBD2|TRBV11-2|NA
CASSPNVAGALQFDEQYF
>TRBJ2-7|TRBD2|TRBV29-1|few
CSVASGGGLYEQYF
>TRBJ2-1|NA|TRBV29-1|NA
CSVEDLRGAGFSYNEQFF
>TRBJ2-3|NA|TRBV20-1|many
CSAGTDTQYF
>TRBJ2-7|TRBD2|TRBV4-3|few
CASSQDPPGSGSLLSEQYF
>TRBJ1-4|TRBD1|TRBV5-1|many
CASSPGTVLTNEKLFF
>TRBJ2-7|NA|TRBV5-1|many
CASSFLEGSYEQYF
>TRBJ2-7|NA|TRBV28|NA
CASQVLNEQYF
>TRBJ2-3|NA|TRBV5-1|NA
CASSFGADFRTDTQYF
>TRBJ2-7|TRBD2|TRBV7-6|NA
CASSFDPGGKEQYF
>TRBJ2-5|NA|TRBV5-1|many
CASSLGDRTFHETQYF
>TRBJ2-2|NA|TRBV11-2|once
CASSLGLLASTGELFF
>TRBJ2-7|NA|TRBV25-1|few
CASMGAVGSRYEQYF
>TRBJ2-1|NA|TRBV9|NA
CASSERQVAFNEQFF
>TRBJ2-5|NA|TRBV6-1|NA
CASSDRVGRETQYF
>TRBJ2-3|NA|TRBV5-5|NA
CASSSTGTRGPDTQYF
>TRBJ2-1|TRBD2|TRBV20-1|few
CSARWAGVRHEQFF